The clone carrying this TCR beta chain ranks as medium-sized. The data stem from a study of low-dose radiotherapy and immunotherapy resistance in tumors. On the study more broadly: Cohort 2 received 1 Gy per fraction every two weeks, totaling 13 Gy over 26 weeks. Starting cycle 1 day 1, oral aspirin 300 mg was given daily for four cycles.

Noted time point: after trial treatment. Treatment given: LDRT plus nivolumab, ipilimumab, low-dose cyclophosphamide and aspirin (RACIN trial). The donors' regimen was nivolumab, ipilimumab, aspirin, low-dose cyclophosphamide and low-dose radiotherapy. With TRAV- and TRBV-specific primers, first-strand cDNA was made, covering the alpha and beta chains. TCRs were amplified for roughly 22 PCR cycles with a constant-region primer and V-primer adapter. Amplifying the isolated mRNA was done by in vitro transcription. TCRdb recomputed calls from the reads with MiXCR, one row per CDR3 protein. The sample lists tens of thousands of distinct CDR3 sequences, roughly 19% seen once, with about 13% in the top ten. The starting material was PBMCs, obtained after low-dose radiotherapy plus immunotherapy. The receptor was derived from a female donor with ovarian cancer.

The DNA of the CDR3 is TGTGCCAGCAGGGGACAGGGCTTTCAGCCCCAGCATTTT. This gives the protein CASRGQGFQPQHF. J is TRBJ1-5 and V is TRBV6-2 or TRBV6-3; 9 bases map to TRBD1. The V and J ends lost 6 bases and 6 bases, in that order; junction bases with no gene match: 3. Per the germline V gene, CDR1 is MNHEY and CDR2 is SVGEGT. The CDR3 is 13 residues long.